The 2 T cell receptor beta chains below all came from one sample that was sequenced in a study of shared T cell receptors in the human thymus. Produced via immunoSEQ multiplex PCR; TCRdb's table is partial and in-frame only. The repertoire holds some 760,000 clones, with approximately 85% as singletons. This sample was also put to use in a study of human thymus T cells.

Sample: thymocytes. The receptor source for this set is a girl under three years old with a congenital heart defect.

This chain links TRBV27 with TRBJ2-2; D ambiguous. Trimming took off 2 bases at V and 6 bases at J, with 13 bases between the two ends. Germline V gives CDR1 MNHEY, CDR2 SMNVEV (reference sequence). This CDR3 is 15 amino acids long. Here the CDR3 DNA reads TGTGCCAGCAGTTTAGCCCCCGAAACACCCGGGGAGCTGTTTTTT. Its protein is CASSLAPETPGELFF.

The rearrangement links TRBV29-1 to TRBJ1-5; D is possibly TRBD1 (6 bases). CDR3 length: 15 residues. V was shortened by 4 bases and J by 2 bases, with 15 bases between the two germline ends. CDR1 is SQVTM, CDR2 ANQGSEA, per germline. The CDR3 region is CSVVLQGLGNQPQHF. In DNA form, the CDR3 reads TGCAGCGTTGTATTACAGGGATTAGGCAATCAGCCCCAGCATTTT.